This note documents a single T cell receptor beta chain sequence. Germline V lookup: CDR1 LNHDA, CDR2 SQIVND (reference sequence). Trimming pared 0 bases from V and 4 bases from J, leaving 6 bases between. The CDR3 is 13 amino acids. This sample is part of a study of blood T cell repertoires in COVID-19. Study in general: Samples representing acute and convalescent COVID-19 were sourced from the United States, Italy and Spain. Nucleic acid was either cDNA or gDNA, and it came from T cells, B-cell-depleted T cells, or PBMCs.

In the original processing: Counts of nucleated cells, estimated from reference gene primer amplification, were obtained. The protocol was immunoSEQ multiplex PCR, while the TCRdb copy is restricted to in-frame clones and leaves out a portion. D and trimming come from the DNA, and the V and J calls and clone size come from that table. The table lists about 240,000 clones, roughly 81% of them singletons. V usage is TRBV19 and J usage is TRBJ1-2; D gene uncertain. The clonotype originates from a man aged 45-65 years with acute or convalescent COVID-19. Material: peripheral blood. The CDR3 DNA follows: TGTGCCAGTAGTATAGATCTCAGCTATGGCTACACCTTC. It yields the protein CASSIDLSYGYTF. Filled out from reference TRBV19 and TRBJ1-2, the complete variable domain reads DGGITQSPKYLFRKEGQNVTLSCEQNLNHDAMYWYRQDPGQGLRLIYYSQIVNDFQKGDIAEGYSVSREKKESFPLTVTSAQKNPTAFYLCASSIDLSYGYTFGSGTRLTVV.